Presented here are 28 T cell receptor beta chains from one specimen sequenced in a study of response to subunit inactivated influenza vaccine. TCRdb re-derived calls from the RT-PCR reads in MiXCR, one entry per CDR3 protein. The sample holds under 200,000 distinct CDR3 sequences, about 12% seen once. The sample also formed part of further work on T cells expressing NK-cell markers. That source reports: Generation of TCR beta cDNA was performed by 5'RACE template switching incorporating UMIs.

The sample was CD8+ T cells sorted from PBMCs, taken approximately 13 days after vaccination. All receptors derive from a man aged 50-60 years who received an inactivated influenza vaccine.

The chain couples TRBV12-3 or TRBV12-4 to TRBJ2-2; D perhaps matches TRBD2 (6 bases). The CDR3 runs 16 residues. Trimming took 8 bases from V and 2 from J, leaving 18 bases between them. In nucleotides, the CDR3 is TGTGCCAGCCGGAGTTTGGACTACCATAACACCGGGGAGCTGTTTTTT. This codes for CASRSLDYHNTGELFF.

The chain couples TRBV12-3 or TRBV12-4 to TRBJ2-5; D perhaps matches TRBD1 (5 bases). The CDR3 totals 14 residues. Trimming left V 7 bases short and J 1 base short, with 13 bases between. CDR3 nucleotides: TGTGCCAGCACCTCGGACACCCGCCAAGAGACCCAGTACTTC. Its translation: CASTSDTRQETQYF.

The J gene is TRBJ2-1, the V gene TRBV30; possibly TRBD1 for D (7 bases). The CDR3 loop spans 18 amino acids. Germline loops: CDR1 GTSNPN, CDR2 SVGIG (reference sequence). V lost 1 base and J lost 0, with 19 bases in between. The CDR3 is CAWSGFEGQGGSYNEQFF. The CDR3, as DNA: TGTGCCTGGAGTGGTTTTGAGGGGCAGGGGGGCTCCTACAATGAGCAGTTCTTC.

V gene TRBV4-1 combines with J gene TRBJ1-1; no firm D call. The germline gives CDR1 MGHRA, CDR2 YSYEKL. The ends were cut back, 4 bases at V and 5 bases at J, with 5 bases in the middle. This CDR3 comprises 11 residues. The DNA of the CDR3 is TGCGCCAGCAGCCGTGGGACTGAAGCTTTCTTT. Protein: CASSRGTEAFF.

This clonotype was counted many times. The chain joins TRBV12-3 or TRBV12-4 to TRBJ2-2; D not resolved. This CDR3 has 12 amino acids. Trimming left V 8 bases short and J 7 bases short, with 11 bases between. The CDR3 here is CASRRGSGELFF. Here the CDR3 DNA reads TGTGCCAGCCGCCGCGGCAGCGGGGAGCTGTTTTTT.

The gene calls are TRBV6-1 and TRBJ2-1; no reliable D call. The CDR3 spans 12 residues. Deletions cut 7 bases from V and 7 bases from J, with 11 bases between. Germline CDR1 MNHNS, CDR2 SASEGT. The chain's CDR3 is CASITRGNEQFF. For the CDR3, the DNA is TGTGCCAGCATTACCCGTGGGAATGAGCAGTTCTTC.

This clonotype has only a few counts. The chain employs TRBV21-1 and TRBJ1-1; TRBD1 reflects the table's D call only, with no check against the DNA. TRBV21-1 is listed as a pseudogene. The CDR3 is made up of 18 amino acids. CDR3 bases: TGTGCCAGCAGCAAAGAAGTAGACAGGGAATCATCGAACACTGAAGCTTTCTTT. It specifies CASSKEVDRESSNTEAFF.

The V call is TRBV6-2 or TRBV6-3, the J call TRBJ2-1; 12 nucleotides align to TRBD2. The germline V gene has CDR1 MNHEY and CDR2 SVGEGT. The CDR3 is made up of 13 amino acids. Here the CDR3 DNA reads TGTGCTACGCTAGCGGGAGGGCCGAATGAGCAGTTCTTC. The encoded protein is CATLAGGPNEQFF.

V usage is TRBV7-9 and J usage is TRBJ2-1; D is unresolved. CDR3 length: 12 residues. CDR1 is SEHNR and CDR2 is FQNEAQ in the germline V gene (reference sequence). V lost 5 bases and J 6 bases, leaving 8 bases between the germline ends. The CDR3 DNA reads TGTGCCAGCAGCCGAGGTGGCAATGAGCAGTTCTTC. Translation gives CASSRGGNEQFF. The full variable domain, with the rest looked up from reference TRBV7-9 and TRBJ2-1, is DTGVSQNPRHKITKRGQNVTFRCDPISEHNRLYWYRQTLGQGPEFLTYFQNEAQLEKSRLLSDRFSAERPKGSFSTLEIQRTEQGDSAMYLCASSRGGNEQFFGPGTRLTVL.

The chain recombines TRBV9 with TRBJ2-7; 7 bases are a match to TRBD2. V lost 0 bases, J lost 6 bases, and 6 bases stayed unmatched. Germline CDR1 reads SGDLS; CDR2 reads YYNGEE. CDR3 length: 14 residues. CDR3 amino acids: CASSVAGGASEQYF. CDR3 in DNA: TGTGCCAGCAGCGTAGCGGGAGGAGCAAGCGAGCAGTACTTC.

The chain couples TRBV30 to TRBJ1-2; a weak D match, TRBD1 (6 bases). V gave up 2 bases and J gave up 4 bases, with 11 bases separating them. Germline values: CDR1 GTSNPN, CDR2 SVGIG (reference sequence). This CDR3 contains 13 residues. CDR3 nucleotides: TGTGCCTGGAGTTCAGGGGTGGGCTATGGCTACACCTTC. Its translation: CAWSSGVGYGYTF.

This clonotype was seen only a few times. J is TRBJ2-5 and V is TRBV9; D unresolved. Germline-derived CDR1 and CDR2 are SGDLS and YYNGEE. CDR3 length: 17 amino acids. Trimming cost V 4 bases and J 7 bases, with 26 bases left between them. CDR3 bases: TGTGCCAGCAGCCCATTACTTTGGATGGGCCCAAGTGCGACCCAGTACTTC. It is translated as CASSPLLWMGPSATQYF.

The chain carries TRBV19 and TRBJ2-1; D is perhaps TRBD2 (6 bases). Looked up from germline, CDR1 is LNHDA and CDR2 is SQIVND (reference sequence). The CDR3 is 17 amino acids. V gave up 5 bases and J gave up 8 bases, with 25 bases separating them. CDR3 sequence (DNA): TGTGCCAGTAGTTCCTCGGACTGGGCGGAGGGTATCGATGAGCAGTTCTTC. It yields the protein CASSSSDWAEGIDEQFF.

A few counts support this clonotype. The V gene is TRBV6-2 or TRBV6-3, the J gene TRBJ1-1, with D unresolved. V lost 3 bases and J 1 base, leaving 6 bases between the germline ends. CDR1 is MNHEY, CDR2 SVGEGT, per germline. This CDR3 region has 13 residues. The CDR3 nucleotides are TGTGCCAGCAGTTATTCATGGAACACTGAAGCTTTCTTT. This encodes CASSYSWNTEAFF.

This clonotype was recorded a few times. The chain joins TRBV20-1 to TRBJ2-5; no clear D gene. This CDR3 is built from 15 residues. Trimming took off 1 base at V and 2 bases at J, with 14 bases between the two ends. Germline V gene sequence: CDR1 DFQATT, CDR2 SNEGSKA (reference sequence). The CDR3 region is CSARGPDVRQETQYF. The CDR3, as DNA: TGCAGTGCTAGAGGGCCGGACGTACGACAAGAGACCCAGTACTTC.

Only a few counts were recorded for this clonotype. V is TRBV7-3 and J is TRBJ2-1; no reliable D call. Trimming removed 3 bases at V and 10 bases at J, with 13 bases between. The CDR3 extends over 13 amino acids. In germline, CDR1 is SGHTA, CDR2 FQGTGA. CDR3 loop: CASSFTDPGEQFF. The CDR3 DNA is TGTGCCAGCAGCTTCACAGACCCTGGGGAGCAGTTCTTC.

Many counts were recorded for this clonotype. The rearrangement uses TRBV7-9 and TRBJ1-1; D not resolved. Trimming shortened V by 1 base and J by 2 bases, and 8 bases separated the two germline ends. Germline V gives CDR1 SEHNR, CDR2 FQNEAQ (reference sequence). This CDR3 spans 14 amino acids. DNA of the CDR3: TGTGCCAGCAGCTTAGGGCAGATTAACACTGAAGCTTTCTTT. Its protein product is CASSLGQINTEAFF.

The V call is TRBV30, the J call TRBJ2-2, with 11 bases matching TRBD2. CDR1 GTSNPN and CDR2 SVGIG come from the germline V gene (reference sequence). The V gene end was trimmed by 0 bases and the J gene end by 7 bases; junction bases not matched to a gene: 10. CDR3 size: 17 residues. CDR3: CAWSVGPVAGGLGELFF. The CDR3 region has the DNA TGTGCCTGGAGTGTCGGACCTGTAGCGGGGGGGCTCGGGGAGCTGTTTTTT.

In this sample, this clonotype turned up a few times. CDR3 coding DNA: TGTGCCAGCAGCTTATTAGGGCGGAACTACGAGCAGTACTTC. Protein: CASSLLGRNYEQYF. The rearrangement links TRBV7-2 to TRBJ2-7; D uncertain. Trimming cost V 2 bases and J 3 bases, with 11 bases left between them. The CDR3 is made up of 14 amino acids. Looked up from germline, CDR1 is SGHTA and CDR2 is FQGNSA.

This clonotype was counted only a few times. This chain joins TRBV7-9 and TRBJ2-5, with a tentative D call TRBD1 (6 bases). Trimming took 5 bases from V and 6 from J, leaving 13 bases between them. CDR3 size: 13 residues. Per germline, CDR1 SEHNR and CDR2 FQNEAQ (reference sequence). CDR3 sequence (DNA): TGTGCCAGCAGCCACAGGGAGTTGAAGACCCAGTACTTC. Translating gives CASSHRELKTQYF.

The rearrangement uses TRBV29-1 and TRBJ2-5, with D maybe TRBD2 (5 bases). Trimming removed 3 bases from V and 0 bases from J, with 8 bases in between. This CDR3 is built from 13 residues. The germline V gene has CDR1 SQVTM and CDR2 ANQGSEA. This chain's CDR3 is CSVDRGNQETQYF. The CDR3 DNA reads TGCAGCGTTGATCGAGGGAACCAAGAGACCCAGTACTTC.

CDR3 amino acids: CASSLGLALSTDTQYF. CDR3 DNA sequence: TGTGCCAGCAGCTTAGGACTAGCCCTTAGCACAGATACGCAGTATTTT. The chain has TRBV7-9 and TRBJ2-3; 7 bases are a match to TRBD2. Trimming at V came to 1 base and at J to 0 bases, leaving 4 bases not matched to a gene. The CDR3 is made up of 16 amino acids. Germline lookup yields CDR1 SEHNR and CDR2 FQNEAQ (reference sequence).

This clonotype has more than one count but fewer than ten. This rearrangement joins TRBV24-1 to TRBJ1-1; D may be TRBD1 (6 bases). The CDR3 extends over 16 amino acids. In germline, CDR1 is KGHDR, CDR2 SFDVKD. Trimming left V 5 bases short and J 0 bases short, with 15 bases between. The CDR3 DNA sequence: TGTGCCACCAGTGTTGGGGGGGGCGGGGTGAACACTGAAGCTTTCTTT. Amino acid sequence: CATSVGGGGVNTEAFF.

This clonotype was picked up many times. The chain recombines TRBV6-5 with TRBJ2-6, with TRBD1 identical over 7 bases. V lost 6 bases, J lost 2 bases, and 4 bases stayed unmatched. The germline V gene has CDR1 MNHEY and CDR2 SVGAGI. This CDR3 has 15 amino acids. This chain's CDR3 is CASRSQGAGANVLTF. CDR3 sequence (DNA): TGTGCCAGCAGAAGCCAGGGGGCTGGGGCCAACGTCCTGACTTTC.

A few counts support this clonotype. The chain employs TRBV29-1 and TRBJ2-3; TRBD2 aligns across 9 bases. Germline V lookup: CDR1 SQVTM, CDR2 ANQGSEA. The junction had 15 bases not matched to a gene; V was cut back by 5 bases and J by 9 bases. CDR3 length: 15 amino acids. CDR3 nucleotide sequence: TGCAGCGTTCCAAACGTCAGCGGGGGGACAGTCACGCAGTATTTT. It translates to CSVPNVSGGTVTQYF.

This clonotype was recorded a few times. The V gene is TRBV7-8, the J gene TRBJ2-5; either TRBD1 or TRBD2 may fit D (5 bases each). CDR3 size: 18 residues. Germline values: CDR1 SGHVS, CDR2 FQNEAQ. The V and J ends lost 11 bases and 1 base respectively, with 29 bases between them. CDR3 amino acids: CASNNPGPLILIQETQYF. The CDR3 coding sequence is TGTGCCTCCAATAACCCGGGGCCTCTAATCTTAATCCAAGAGACCCAGTACTTC.

The table lists this clonotype with many counts. This chain joins TRBV20-1 and TRBJ2-1, with 8 bases fitting TRBD2. The junction had 9 bases not matched to a gene; V was cut back by 6 bases and J by 5 bases. This CDR3 has 14 residues. Germline lookup yields CDR1 DFQATT and CDR2 SNEGSKA (reference sequence). The CDR3 region has the DNA TGCAGTGCCTTTCGGGGGGGAGGTCACAATGAGCAGTTCTTC. Its translation is CSAFRGGGHNEQFF.

This chain joins TRBV2 and TRBJ2-1, with 10 bases lining up with TRBD1. The CDR3 has 15 residues. CDR1 and CDR2 (germline): SNHLY, FYNNEI. V trimming: 7 bases; J trimming: 0 bases; junction bases outside the gene matches: 3. CDR3 sequence reads: CASKTGGSSYNEQFF. As DNA, the CDR3 is TGTGCCAGCAAGACAGGGGGCAGCTCCTACAATGAGCAGTTCTTC.